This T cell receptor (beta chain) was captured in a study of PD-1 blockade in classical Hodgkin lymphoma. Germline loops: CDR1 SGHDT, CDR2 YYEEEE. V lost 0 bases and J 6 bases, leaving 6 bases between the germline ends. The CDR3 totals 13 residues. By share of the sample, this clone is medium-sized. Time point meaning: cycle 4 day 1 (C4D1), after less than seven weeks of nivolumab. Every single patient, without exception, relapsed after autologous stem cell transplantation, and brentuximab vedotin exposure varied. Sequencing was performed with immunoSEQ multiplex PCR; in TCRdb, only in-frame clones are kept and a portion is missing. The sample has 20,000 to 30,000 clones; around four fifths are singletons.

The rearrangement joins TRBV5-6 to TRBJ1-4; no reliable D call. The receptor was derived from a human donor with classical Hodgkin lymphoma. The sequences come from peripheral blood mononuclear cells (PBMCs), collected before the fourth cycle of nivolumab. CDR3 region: CASSLVLDEKLFF. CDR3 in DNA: TGTGCCAGCAGCTTGGTGCTGGATGAAAAACTGTTTTTT. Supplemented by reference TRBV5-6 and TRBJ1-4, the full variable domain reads DAGVTQSPTHLIKTRGQQVTLRCSPKSGHDTVSWYQQALGQGPQFIFQYYEEEERQRGNFPDRFSGHQFPNYSSELNVNALLLGDSALYLCASSLVLDEKLFFGSGTQLSVL.